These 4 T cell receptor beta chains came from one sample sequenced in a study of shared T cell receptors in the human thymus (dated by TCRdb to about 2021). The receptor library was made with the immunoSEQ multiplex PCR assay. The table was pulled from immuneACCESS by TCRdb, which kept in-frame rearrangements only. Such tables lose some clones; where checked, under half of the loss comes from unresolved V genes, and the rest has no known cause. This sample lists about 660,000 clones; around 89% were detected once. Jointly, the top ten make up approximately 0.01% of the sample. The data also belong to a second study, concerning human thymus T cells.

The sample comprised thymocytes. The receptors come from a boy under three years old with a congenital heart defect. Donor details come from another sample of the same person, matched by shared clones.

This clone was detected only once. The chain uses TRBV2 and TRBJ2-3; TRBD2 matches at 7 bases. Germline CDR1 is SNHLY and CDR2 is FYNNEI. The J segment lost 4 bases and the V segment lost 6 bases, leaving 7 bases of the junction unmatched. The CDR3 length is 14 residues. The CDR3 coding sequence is TGTGCCAGCAGGACGGGACTATTTCCAGATACGCAGTATTTT. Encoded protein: CASRTGLFPDTQYF.

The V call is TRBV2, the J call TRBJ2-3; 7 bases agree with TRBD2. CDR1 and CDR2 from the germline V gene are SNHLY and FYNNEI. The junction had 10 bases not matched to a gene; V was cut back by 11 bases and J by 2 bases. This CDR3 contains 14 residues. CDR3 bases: TGTGCCTCAAAGGGGCTAGCGGACACAGATACGCAGTATTTT. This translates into CASKGLADTDTQYF.

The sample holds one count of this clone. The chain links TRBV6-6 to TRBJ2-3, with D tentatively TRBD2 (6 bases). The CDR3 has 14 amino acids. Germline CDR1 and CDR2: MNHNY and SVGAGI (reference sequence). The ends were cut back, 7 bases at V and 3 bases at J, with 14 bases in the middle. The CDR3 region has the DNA TGTGCCAGCAAGTATCGGCGGGATACAGATACGCAGTATTTT. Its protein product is CASKYRRDTDTQYF.

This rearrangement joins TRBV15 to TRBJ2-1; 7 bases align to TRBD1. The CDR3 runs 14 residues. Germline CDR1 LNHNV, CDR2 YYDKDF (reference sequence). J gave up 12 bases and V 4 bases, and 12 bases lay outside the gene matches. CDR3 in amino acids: CATSKTGPDSGQFF. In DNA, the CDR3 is TGTGCCACCAGCAAGACAGGGCCGGACTCCGGGCAGTTCTTC.